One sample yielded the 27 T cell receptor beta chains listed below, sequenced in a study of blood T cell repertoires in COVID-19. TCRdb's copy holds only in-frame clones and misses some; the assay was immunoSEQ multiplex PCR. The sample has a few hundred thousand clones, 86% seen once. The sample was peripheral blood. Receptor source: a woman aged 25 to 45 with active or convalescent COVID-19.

This chain's CDR3 is CSVSQGDYSTDTQYF. As DNA, the CDR3 is TGCAGCGTTTCACAGGGGGATTATAGCACAGATACGCAGTATTTT. The V gene is TRBV29-1, the J gene TRBJ2-3; TRBD1 aligns across 8 bases. The ends lost 5 bases at V and 0 bases at J; junction bases unmatched: 7. Germline V CDR1 and CDR2: SQVTM, ANQGSEA. This CDR3 spans 15 amino acids.

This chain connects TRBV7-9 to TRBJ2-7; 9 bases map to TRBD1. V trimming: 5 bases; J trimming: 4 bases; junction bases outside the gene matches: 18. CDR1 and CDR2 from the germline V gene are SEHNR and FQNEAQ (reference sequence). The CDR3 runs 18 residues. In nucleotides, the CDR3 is TGTGCCAGCAGCCGGGGGAGACAGGGGGTCGCTTCTGGTTACGAGCAGTACTTC. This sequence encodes CASSRGRQGVASGYEQYF.

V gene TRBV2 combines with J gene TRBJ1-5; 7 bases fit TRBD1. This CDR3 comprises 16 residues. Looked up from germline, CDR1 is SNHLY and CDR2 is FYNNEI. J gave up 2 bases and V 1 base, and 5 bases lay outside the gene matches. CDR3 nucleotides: TGTGCCAGCAGTGAAGAGGCAGGGGGACGCAATCAGCCCCAGCATTTT. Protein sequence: CASSEEAGGRNQPQHF.

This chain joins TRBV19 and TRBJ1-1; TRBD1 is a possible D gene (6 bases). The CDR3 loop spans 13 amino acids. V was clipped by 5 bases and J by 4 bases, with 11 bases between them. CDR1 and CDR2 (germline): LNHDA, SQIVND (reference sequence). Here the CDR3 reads CASSYRERTEAFF. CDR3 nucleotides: TGTGCCAGTAGTTACAGGGAGCGCACTGAAGCTTTCTTT.

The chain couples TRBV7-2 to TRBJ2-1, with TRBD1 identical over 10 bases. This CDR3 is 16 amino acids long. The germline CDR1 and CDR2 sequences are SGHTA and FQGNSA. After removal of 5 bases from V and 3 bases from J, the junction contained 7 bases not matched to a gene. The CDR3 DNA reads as TGTGCCAGCAGCCGCCGACAGGGGGCAAGCTACAATGAGCAGTTCTTC. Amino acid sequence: CASSRRQGASYNEQFF.

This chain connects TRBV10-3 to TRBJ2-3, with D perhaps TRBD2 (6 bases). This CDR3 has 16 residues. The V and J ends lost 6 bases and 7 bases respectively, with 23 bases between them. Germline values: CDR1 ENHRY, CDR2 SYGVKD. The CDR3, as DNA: TGTGCCATCAGCGGGCCCCCTGGCGGGGTCGGAAATACGCAGTATTTT. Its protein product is CAISGPPGGVGNTQYF.

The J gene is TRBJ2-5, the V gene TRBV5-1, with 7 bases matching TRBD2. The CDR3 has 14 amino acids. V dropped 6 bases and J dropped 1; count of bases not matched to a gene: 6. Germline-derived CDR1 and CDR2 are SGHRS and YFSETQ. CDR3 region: CASTAGTPQETQYF. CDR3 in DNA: TGCGCCAGCACAGCGGGGACCCCCCAAGAGACCCAGTACTTC.

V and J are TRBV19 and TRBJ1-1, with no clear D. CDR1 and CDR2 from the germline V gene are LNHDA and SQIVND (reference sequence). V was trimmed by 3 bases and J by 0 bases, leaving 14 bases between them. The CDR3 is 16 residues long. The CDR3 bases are TGTGCCAGTAGTATCCCTAGCAAACCGATGAACACTGAAGCTTTCTTT. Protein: CASSIPSKPMNTEAFF. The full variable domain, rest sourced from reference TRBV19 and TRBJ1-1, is DGGITQSPKYLFRKEGQNVTLSCEQNLNHDAMYWYRQDPGQGLRLIYYSQIVNDFQKGDIAEGYSVSREKKESFPLTVTSAQKNPTAFYLCASSIPSKPMNTEAFFGQGTRLTVV.

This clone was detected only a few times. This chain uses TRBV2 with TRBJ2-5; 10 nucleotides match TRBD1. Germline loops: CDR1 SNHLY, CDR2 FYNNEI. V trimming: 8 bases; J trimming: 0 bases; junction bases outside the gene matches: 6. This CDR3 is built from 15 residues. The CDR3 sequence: CASSRDRGNQETQYF. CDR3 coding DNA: TGTGCCAGCTCCCGGGACAGGGGTAACCAAGAGACCCAGTACTTC. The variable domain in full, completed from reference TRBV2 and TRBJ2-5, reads EPEVTQTPSHQVTQMGQEVILRCVPISNHLYFYWYRQILGQKVEFLVSFYNNEISEKSEIFDDQFSVERPDGSNFTLKIRSTKLEDSAMYFCASSRDRGNQETQYFGPGTRLLVL.

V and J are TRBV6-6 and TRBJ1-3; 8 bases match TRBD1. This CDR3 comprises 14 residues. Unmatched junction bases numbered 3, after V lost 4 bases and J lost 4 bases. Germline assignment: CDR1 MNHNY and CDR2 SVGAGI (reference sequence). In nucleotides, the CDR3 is TGTGCCAGCAGTTCGACAGGGGTAGGAAACACCATATATTTT. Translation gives CASSSTGVGNTIYF.

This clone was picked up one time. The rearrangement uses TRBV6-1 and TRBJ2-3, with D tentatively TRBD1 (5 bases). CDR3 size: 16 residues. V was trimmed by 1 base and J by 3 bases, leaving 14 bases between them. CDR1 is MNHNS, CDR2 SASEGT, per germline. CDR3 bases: TGTGCCAGCAGTGAAGGATTATGGGGCTCAACAGATACGCAGTATTTT. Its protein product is CASSEGLWGSTDTQYF.

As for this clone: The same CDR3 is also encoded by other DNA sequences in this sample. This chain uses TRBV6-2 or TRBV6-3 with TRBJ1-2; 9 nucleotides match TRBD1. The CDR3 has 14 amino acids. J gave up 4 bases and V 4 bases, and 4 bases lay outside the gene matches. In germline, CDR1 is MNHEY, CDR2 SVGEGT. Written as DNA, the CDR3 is TGTGCCAGCAGTTCAACGGACAGGGGCTATGGCTACACCTTC. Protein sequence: CASSSTDRGYGYTF.

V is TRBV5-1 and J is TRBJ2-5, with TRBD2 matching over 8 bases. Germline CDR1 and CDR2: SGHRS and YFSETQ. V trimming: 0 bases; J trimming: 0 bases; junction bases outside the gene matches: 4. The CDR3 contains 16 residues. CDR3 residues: CASSLEGGGNQETQYF. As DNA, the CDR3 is TGCGCCAGCAGCTTGGAGGGCGGGGGGAACCAAGAGACCCAGTACTTC.

The CDR3 DNA sequence: TGTGCCAGCAGTCCCATCGCGGGGGTGGAAGGTGAGCAGTTCTTC. It yields the protein CASSPIAGVEGEQFF. The rearrangement uses TRBV27 and TRBJ2-1; 7 positions agree with TRBD2. This CDR3 has 15 amino acids. The V and J ends lost 5 bases and 9 bases, in that order; junction bases with no gene match: 13. Germline CDR1 is MNHEY and CDR2 is SMNVEV (reference sequence).

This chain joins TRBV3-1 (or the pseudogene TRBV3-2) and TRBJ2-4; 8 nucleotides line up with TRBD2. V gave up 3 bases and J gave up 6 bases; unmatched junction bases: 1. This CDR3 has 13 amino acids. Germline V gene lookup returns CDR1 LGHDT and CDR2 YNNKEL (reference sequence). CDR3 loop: CASSHRGGNIQYF. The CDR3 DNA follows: TGTGCCAGCAGCCACCGGGGGGGAAACATTCAGTACTTC.

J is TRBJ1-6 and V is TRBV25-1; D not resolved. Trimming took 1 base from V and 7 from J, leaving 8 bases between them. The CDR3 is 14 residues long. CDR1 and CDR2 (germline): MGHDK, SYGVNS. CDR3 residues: CASSESRENSPLHF. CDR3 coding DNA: TGTGCCAGCAGTGAATCGAGGGAGAATTCACCCCTCCACTTT.

The CDR3 region is CASSSGGDTQYF. The DNA of the CDR3 is TGTGCCAGCAGTTCAGGGGGAGATACGCAGTATTTT. The chain uses TRBV6-6 and TRBJ2-3; 7 nucleotides line up with TRBD1. The CDR3 extends over 12 amino acids. The germline V gene encodes CDR1 MNHNY and CDR2 SVGAGI (reference sequence). With 4 bases clipped from V and 5 bases from J, the junction kept 0 bases outside the gene matches.

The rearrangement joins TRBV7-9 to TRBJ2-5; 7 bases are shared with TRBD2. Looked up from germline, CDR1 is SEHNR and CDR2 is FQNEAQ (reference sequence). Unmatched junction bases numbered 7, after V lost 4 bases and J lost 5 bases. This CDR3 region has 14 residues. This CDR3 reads CASSSREGRETQYF. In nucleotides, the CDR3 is TGTGCCAGCAGCTCCAGGGAGGGACGGGAGACCCAGTACTTC.

In DNA, the CDR3 is TGCGCCAGCAGCTCGGGACAGAATTCACCCCTCCACTTT. As protein: CASSSGQNSPLHF. The V call is TRBV5-1, the J call TRBJ1-6, with 7 bases fitting TRBD1. There are 13 residues in the CDR3. The V gene's germline CDR1 is SGHRS and CDR2 YFSETQ. V shed 3 bases and J 7 bases; nucleotides not matched to a gene: 1.

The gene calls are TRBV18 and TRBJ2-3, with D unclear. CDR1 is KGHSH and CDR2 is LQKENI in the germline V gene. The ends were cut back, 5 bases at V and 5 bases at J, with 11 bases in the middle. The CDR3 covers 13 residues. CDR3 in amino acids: CASSSLRGDTQYF. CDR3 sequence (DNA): TGTGCCAGCTCATCATTACGAGGAGATACGCAGTATTTT.

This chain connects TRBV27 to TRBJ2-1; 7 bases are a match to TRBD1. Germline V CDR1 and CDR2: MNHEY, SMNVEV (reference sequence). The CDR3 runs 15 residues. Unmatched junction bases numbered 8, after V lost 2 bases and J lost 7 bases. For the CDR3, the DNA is TGTGCCAGCAGTTTACTGACAGGGTACGGGAATGAGCAGTTCTTC. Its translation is CASSLLTGYGNEQFF.

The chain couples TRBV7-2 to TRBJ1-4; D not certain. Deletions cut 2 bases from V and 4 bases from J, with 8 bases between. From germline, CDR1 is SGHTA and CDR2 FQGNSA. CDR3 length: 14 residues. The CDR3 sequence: CASSLKGVNEKLFF. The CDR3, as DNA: TGTGCCAGCAGCTTAAAGGGAGTTAATGAAAAACTGTTTTTT.

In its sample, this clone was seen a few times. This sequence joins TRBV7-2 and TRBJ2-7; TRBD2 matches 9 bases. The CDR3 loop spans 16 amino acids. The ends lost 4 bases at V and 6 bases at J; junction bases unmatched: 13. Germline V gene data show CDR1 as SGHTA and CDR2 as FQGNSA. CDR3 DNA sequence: TGTGCCAGCAGCTACGGGCTGAGAGCGGGGGGATCCGAGCAGTACTTC. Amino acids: CASSYGLRAGGSEQYF.

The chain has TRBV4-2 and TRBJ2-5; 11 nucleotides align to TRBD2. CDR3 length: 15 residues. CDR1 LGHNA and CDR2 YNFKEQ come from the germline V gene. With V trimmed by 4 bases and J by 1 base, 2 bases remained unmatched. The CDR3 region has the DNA TGTGCCAGCAGCCGAGGACTAGCGGGCCAAGAGACCCAGTACTTC. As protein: CASSRGLAGQETQYF.

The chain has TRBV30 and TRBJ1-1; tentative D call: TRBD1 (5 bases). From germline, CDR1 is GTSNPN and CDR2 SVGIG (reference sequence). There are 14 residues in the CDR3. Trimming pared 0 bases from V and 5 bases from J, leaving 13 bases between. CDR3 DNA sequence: TGTGCCTGGAGTGTAGGTGGGGCGAGTACTGAAGCTTTCTTT. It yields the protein CAWSVGGASTEAFF.

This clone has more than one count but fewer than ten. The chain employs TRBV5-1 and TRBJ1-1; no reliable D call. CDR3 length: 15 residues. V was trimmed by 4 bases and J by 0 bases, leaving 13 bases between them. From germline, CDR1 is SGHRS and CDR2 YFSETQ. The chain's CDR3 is CASSLTFNMNTEAFF. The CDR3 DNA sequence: TGCGCCAGCAGCCTCACCTTTAACATGAACACTGAAGCTTTCTTT.

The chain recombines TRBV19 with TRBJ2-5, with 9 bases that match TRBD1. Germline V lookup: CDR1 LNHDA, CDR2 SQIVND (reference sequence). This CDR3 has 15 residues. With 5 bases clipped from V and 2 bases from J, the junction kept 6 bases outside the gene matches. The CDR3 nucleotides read TGTGCCAGTAGTCGCCGACAGGGGGGACAAGAGACCCAGTACTTC. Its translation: CASSRRQGGQETQYF. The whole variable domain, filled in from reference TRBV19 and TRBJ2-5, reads DGGITQSPKYLFRKEGQNVTLSCEQNLNHDAMYWYRQDPGQGLRLIYYSQIVNDFQKGDIAEGYSVSREKKESFPLTVTSAQKNPTAFYLCASSRRQGGQETQYFGPGTRLLVL.